This entry lists 17 T cell receptor beta chains sequenced from one sample in a study of CD8 T cells in ankylosing spondylitis. MiXCR, run by TCRdb on the 5' RACE reads, gives a single entry per CDR3 protein. This table holds about 340,000 distinct CDR3 sequences, approximately 22% found once. The sample comprised blood, either unsorted or a sorted T cell fraction (not recorded which). These receptors were obtained from a male donor with ankylosing spondylitis or in good health (not recorded which).

This clonotype was seen at least ten times. The V gene is TRBV12-3 or TRBV12-4, the J gene TRBJ2-1; 8 bases are shared with TRBD1. V gave up 7 bases and J gave up 4 bases; unmatched junction bases: 9. This CDR3 is built from 15 residues. The CDR3 sequence: CASNFGTGAYNEQFF. The DNA for the CDR3 is TGTGCCAGCAACTTCGGGACAGGAGCATACAATGAGCAGTTCTTC.

This chain links TRBV2 with TRBJ1-2; a possible D gene is TRBD1 (5 bases). V lost 4 bases and J lost 0, with 9 bases in between. Germline values: CDR1 SNHLY, CDR2 FYNNEI. The CDR3 totals 14 residues. Here the CDR3 DNA reads TGTGCCAGCAGTGGGCGACAGACTAACTATGGCTACACCTTC. It translates to CASSGRQTNYGYTF.

This chain links TRBV7-9 with TRBJ2-1; TRBD2 matches 7 bases. This CDR3 contains 16 residues. V dropped 5 bases and J dropped 6; count of bases not matched to a gene: 13. The V gene's germline CDR1 is SEHNR and CDR2 FQNEAQ (reference sequence). For the CDR3, the DNA is TGTGCCAGCAGCCGTGAGGCGAGCGGGGTCCCCAATGAGCAGTTCTTC. Its protein is CASSREASGVPNEQFF.

This clonotype showed up many times. J is TRBJ2-1 and V is TRBV12-3 or TRBV12-4; D ambiguous. The CDR3 extends over 11 amino acids. V lost 6 bases, J lost 10 bases, and 10 bases lay in between. In DNA form, the CDR3 reads TGTGCCAGCAGCTTCGGCCACGAGCAGTTCTTC. This translates into CASSFGHEQFF.

This clonotype has only a few counts. This rearrangement joins TRBV4-1 to TRBJ2-7; no reliable D call. Trimming took off 0 bases at V and 0 bases at J, with 15 bases between the two ends. The CDR3 totals 17 residues. Per the germline V gene, CDR1 is MGHRA and CDR2 is YSYEKL. Written as DNA, the CDR3 is TGCGCCAGCAGCCAAGATCTCCGGCTCAGCAGCTCCTACGAGCAGTACTTC. Translating gives CASSQDLRLSSSYEQYF.

CDR3 nucleotide sequence: TGTGCCACTAAAGGACAGGGGGCCTATGAGCAGTTCTTC. Amino acid sequence: CATKGQGAYEQFF. V is TRBV24-1 and J is TRBJ2-1; 11 nucleotides line up with TRBD1. Germline CDR1 KGHDR, CDR2 SFDVKD. This CDR3 is 13 amino acids long. Trimming took 10 bases from V and 8 from J; bases not matched to a gene: 6.

V usage is TRBV7-8 and J usage is TRBJ1-1; TRBD1 matches 8 bases. The germline CDR1 and CDR2 sequences are SGHVS and FQNEAQ. V lost 6 bases to trimming and J lost 10 bases; unmatched junction nucleotides: 4. The CDR3 has 11 residues. CDR3 sequence reads: CASSNGQGAFF. CDR3 DNA sequence: TGTGCCAGCAGTAATGGACAGGGAGCTTTCTTT.

V and J are TRBV6-1 and TRBJ2-7, with 8 positions matching TRBD2. This CDR3 contains 16 residues. Germline V CDR1 and CDR2: MNHNS, SASEGT. V shed 2 bases and J 2 bases; nucleotides not matched to a gene: 8. CDR3 in DNA: TGTGCCAGCAGTGAATTGGGGCGGGGGGACCCCTACGAGCAGTACTTC. Translation gives CASSELGRGDPYEQYF.

This clonotype was counted only a few times. V usage is TRBV7-8 and J usage is TRBJ2-1; 7 bases line up with TRBD1. The V gene end was trimmed by 5 bases and the J gene end by 6 bases; junction bases not matched to a gene: 13. The CDR3 runs to 16 residues. Germline lookup yields CDR1 SGHVS and CDR2 FQNEAQ. The CDR3 DNA is TGTGCCAGCAGCCGAGCCGGGACAGAGGGTCCCAATGAGCAGTTCTTC. This sequence encodes CASSRAGTEGPNEQFF. Full variable domain (rest looked up from reference TRBV7-8 and TRBJ2-1): GAGVSQSPRYKVAKRGQDVALRCDPISGHVSLFWYQQALGQGPEFLTYFQNEAQLDKSGLPSDRFFAERPEGSVSTLKIQRTQQEDSAVYLCASSRAGTEGPNEQFFGPGTRLTVL.

The V call is TRBV28, the J call TRBJ2-7, with TRBD1 identical over 9 bases. The V gene end was trimmed by 6 bases and the J gene end by 6 bases; junction bases not matched to a gene: 9. The germline gives CDR1 MDHEN, CDR2 SYDVKM. This CDR3 is built from 14 residues. In DNA form, the CDR3 reads TGTGCCAGCAGGGAACGGACAGGGGAGGGCGAGCAGTACTTC. Translating gives CASRERTGEGEQYF.

DNA of the CDR3: TGTGCCAGCAGACACAGGGTTACGGGGGAGCTGTTTTTT. Its protein is CASRHRVTGELFF. V and J are TRBV2 and TRBJ2-2; TRBD1 is a possible D gene (6 bases). The CDR3 loop spans 13 amino acids. CDR1 SNHLY and CDR2 FYNNEI come from the germline V gene. The V and J ends lost 6 bases and 8 bases respectively, with 13 bases between them.

The CDR3 is CASSSSGSHEQYF. The CDR3 DNA reads TGTGCCAGCAGTTCATCGGGGAGCCACGAGCAGTACTTC. The V gene is TRBV6-5, the J gene TRBJ2-7, with D perhaps matching TRBD2 (5 bases). V was cut by 4 bases and J by 5 bases, with 12 bases left in between. Germline CDR1 and CDR2: MNHEY and SVGAGI. CDR3 length equals 13 residues.

This clonotype was recorded many times. The V call is TRBV12-3 or TRBV12-4, the J call TRBJ2-5; D perhaps matches TRBD1 (6 bases). The CDR3 length is 13 residues. The V end lost 10 bases, the J end lost 3 bases, and 15 bases lay between the germline ends. Here the CDR3 DNA reads TGTGCCACTCACTCAGGGGTAGAAGAGACCCAGTACTTC. Translation gives CATHSGVEETQYF.

This clonotype was seen a few times. This sequence joins TRBV7-2 and TRBJ2-7, with D unclear. The V and J ends lost 2 bases and 1 base respectively, with 9 bases between them. CDR1 is SGHTA and CDR2 is FQGNSA in the germline V gene. The CDR3 consists of 14 residues. CDR3 loop: CASSLFAESYEQYF. The CDR3 nucleotides read TGTGCCAGCAGCTTATTTGCGGAATCCTACGAGCAGTACTTC. The entire variable domain, with the rest obtained from reference TRBV7-2 and TRBJ2-7, is as follows: GAGVSQSPSNKVTEKGKDVELRCDPISGHTALYWYRQSLGQGLEFLIYFQGNSAPDKSGLPSDRFSAERTGGSVSTLTIQRTQQEDSAVYLCASSLFAESYEQYFGPGTRLTVT.

DNA of the CDR3: TGCGCCAGCAGCGTAACTAGCGGGGGGTCCTACGAGCAGTACTTC. Amino acid sequence: CASSVTSGGSYEQYF. The chain couples TRBV4-1 to TRBJ2-7; 12 nucleotides match TRBD2. Per germline, CDR1 MGHRA and CDR2 YSYEKL. The CDR3 is made up of 15 amino acids. V dropped 5 bases and J dropped 1; count of bases not matched to a gene: 3.

In its sample, this clonotype was seen a few times. The chain combines TRBV29-1 with TRBJ2-2; D remains unclear. V was cut by 0 bases and J by 7 bases, with 9 bases left in between. This CDR3 spans 13 amino acids. In germline, CDR1 is SQVTM, CDR2 ANQGSEA. DNA for the CDR3: TGCAGCGTTGAAGACCCGGTGGGCGGGGAGCTGTTTTTT. Translated, it gives CSVEDPVGGELFF.

This sequence joins TRBV20-1 and TRBJ1-4; perhaps TRBD1 as D (5 bases). The CDR3 loop spans 15 amino acids. The ends were cut back, 0 bases at V and 8 bases at J, with 16 bases in the middle. Germline V CDR1 and CDR2: DFQATT, SNEGSKA (reference sequence). The chain's CDR3 is CSARDQGARVEKLFF. For the CDR3, the DNA is TGCAGTGCTAGAGATCAAGGGGCAAGGGTCGAAAAACTGTTTTTT.